This T cell receptor (beta chain) is drawn from a study of beta chain features in type 1 diabetes. Study-wide context: On cell yields, gender and age, patients and healthy donors were similar.

This clone was recorded at least ten times. What it recognizes is unknown. Points from the study as a whole: People with Type 1 diabetes carried modestly yet significantly shorter TCRB CDR3s in all four CD4+ subsets. In type 1 diabetes patients, VDJ junctions had fewer insertions; deletions at these junctions were more frequent. Patients showed naive, central memory and Treg TCRB repertoires that appeared more similar than those of healthy donors.

The entirety of the isolated RNA underwent reverse transcription, so expressed TCRB transcripts were sequenced. Using immunoSEQ multiplex PCR, the repertoire was profiled, and TCRdb retains in-frame clones only, with some absent. The sample lists fewer than 150,000 clones; about 7% were seen once. Trimming removed 7 bases from V and 4 bases from J; junction bases left unmatched: 3. This CDR3 is 12 amino acids long. CDR1 is SNHLY and CDR2 is FYNNEI in the germline V gene. The V gene is TRBV2, the J gene TRBJ2-7; 8 bases fit TRBD1. What was sequenced was central memory CD4+ T cells from blood. The sequence was obtained from a young woman in good health. The CDR3 here is CASIRTGYEQYF. Written as DNA, the CDR3 is TGTGCCAGCATAAGGACAGGGTACGAGCAGTACTTC.